Each of the 30 T cell receptor beta chains below was sequenced from the same sample in a study of blood T cells in healthy people across ages. A second PCR, run for about 7 to 11 cycles, used a sample-barcoded 5' primer plus a J-beta primer mix. MiXCR was run by TCRdb on the 5' RACE reads, yielding one entry per CDR3 protein. The repertoire consists of approximately 730,000 distinct CDR3 sequences, with approximately 55% occurring once and the leading ten covering roughly 37%. The material sequenced was blood. Receptors were obtained from a man older than 75 in good health.

This chain links TRBV6-5 with TRBJ2-1, with TRBD1 matching 12 bases. This CDR3 is 14 amino acids long. Germline trimming cut 7 bases from V and 6 bases from J; bases unmatched to any gene: 4. Per germline, CDR1 MNHEY and CDR2 SVGAGI. DNA of the CDR3: TGTGCCAGCAAACCGGGACAGGGGGCCAATGAGCAGTTCTTC. Amino acids: CASKPGQGANEQFF.

This clonotype was seen more than once but under ten times. V usage is TRBV4-1 and J usage is TRBJ1-1; 9 bases agree with TRBD1. Germline loops: CDR1 MGHRA, CDR2 YSYEKL. The CDR3 totals 17 residues. V lost 4 bases, J lost 2 bases, and 11 bases stayed unmatched. The CDR3 region is CASSRPGTGRGNTEAFF. CDR3 bases: TGCGCCAGCAGCCGACCAGGGACAGGGCGGGGAAACACTGAAGCTTTCTTT.

This clonotype showed up just a few times. The chain joins TRBV12-3 or TRBV12-4 to TRBJ2-3; D is ambiguous. This CDR3 has 12 amino acids. The germline V and J ends were trimmed by 4 bases and 14 bases, with 16 bases remaining between them. The CDR3 DNA follows: TGTGCCAGCAGTTCGGAGCACAGATACGCGTATTTT. It translates to CASSSEHRYAYF.

This chain connects TRBV5-1 to TRBJ2-1; the match to TRBD2 covers 12 bases. Germline CDR1 and CDR2: SGHRS and YFSETQ. The CDR3 totals 20 residues. V trimming: 0 bases; J trimming: 3 bases; junction bases outside the gene matches: 13. CDR3 coding DNA: TGCGCCAGCAGCTTGGTCAGTGGGCTAGCGGGAGGGCCCGTCTACAATGAGCAGTTCTTC. Amino acids: CASSLVSGLAGGPVYNEQFF.

V gene TRBV29-1 combines with J gene TRBJ1-4; possibly TRBD1 for D (6 bases). This CDR3 is 12 amino acids long. CDR1 is SQVTM and CDR2 is ANQGSEA in the germline V gene. Trimming left V 7 bases short and J 8 bases short, with 14 bases between. The CDR3 protein is CSGRGADEKLFF. The CDR3 bases are TGCAGCGGAAGGGGGGCCGACGAAAAACTGTTTTTT.

CDR3 bases: TGCAGTGCTAGAGATAGCGGGAGAAGGAATGAGCAGTTCTTC. This translates into CSARDSGRRNEQFF. V gene TRBV20-1 combines with J gene TRBJ2-1; 9 bases fit TRBD2. The CDR3 is 14 amino acids. The V gene's germline CDR1 is DFQATT and CDR2 SNEGSKA (reference sequence). Unmatched junction bases numbered 4, after V lost 0 bases and J lost 7 bases.

This clonotype has just a few counts. This sequence joins TRBV12-3 or TRBV12-4 and TRBJ2-3; 8 nucleotides line up with TRBD1. CDR3 length: 14 amino acids. Trimming removed 6 bases from V and 5 bases from J; junction bases left unmatched: 7. The CDR3 spells CASSRQGRGDTQYF. The CDR3 DNA is TGTGCCAGCAGCCGACAGGGGCGCGGAGATACGCAGTATTTT.

The chain couples TRBV18 to TRBJ2-3; TRBD2 matches 11 bases. The germline V gene encodes CDR1 KGHSH and CDR2 LQKENI. The CDR3 is 16 amino acids. Trimming removed 6 bases from V and 4 bases from J; junction bases left unmatched: 9. CDR3 protein: CASSPSGTSGADTQYF. In nucleotides, the CDR3 is TGTGCCAGCTCTCCCTCCGGGACTAGCGGAGCAGATACGCAGTATTTT.

The gene calls are TRBV20-1 and TRBJ2-5; possibly TRBD2 for D (6 bases). TRBJ2-7 explains the end of the DNA better; the J call may be wrong. The CDR3 totals 13 residues. Germline lookup yields CDR1 DFQATT and CDR2 SNEGSKA (reference sequence). CDR3 sequence (DNA): TGCAGTGCACCGAGCGGGCAGACCTACGAGCAGTACTTC. It yields the protein CSAPSGQTYEQYF.

The rearrangement joins TRBV27 to TRBJ2-1; D is possibly TRBD1 or TRBD2 (5 bases each). Per the germline V gene, CDR1 is MNHEY and CDR2 is SMNVEV (reference sequence). Trimming removed 5 bases at V and 0 bases at J, with 14 bases between. The CDR3 totals 16 residues. CDR3 nucleotides: TGTGCCAGCAGTCGGGACCAAAGATACTCCTACAATGAGCAGTTCTTC. Its protein product is CASSRDQRYSYNEQFF.

This clonotype was counted only a few times. The chain uses TRBV3-1 and TRBJ2-7; 7 nucleotides agree with TRBD1. Germline lookup yields CDR1 LGHDT and CDR2 YNNKEL (reference sequence). Trimming took 5 bases from V and 3 from J; bases not matched to a gene: 7. The CDR3 extends over 14 amino acids. The CDR3 sequence: CASSGNPGGYEQYF. DNA for the CDR3: TGTGCCAGCAGCGGAAATCCAGGGGGCTACGAGCAGTACTTC.

The V and J genes are TRBV24-1 and TRBJ2-7; 13 bases are shared with TRBD2. Germline trimming cut 0 bases from V and 7 bases from J; bases unmatched to any gene: 11. This CDR3 contains 18 residues. CDR1 is KGHDR, CDR2 SFDVKD, per germline. As DNA, the CDR3 is TGTGCCACCAGTGATTTGGGCGCGGGACTAGCGGGAAACAGTGAGCAGTACTTC. It encodes CATSDLGAGLAGNSEQYF.

This chain joins TRBV12-5 and TRBJ2-6; either TRBD1 or TRBD2 may supply D (5 bases each). The CDR3 spans 20 residues. Looked up from germline, CDR1 is LGHNT and CDR2 is FRNRAP. Trimming removed 2 bases from V and 1 base from J, with 21 bases in between. In DNA, the CDR3 is TGTGCTAGTGGTTTGCCCCCGGGGTGGGGCGCGCAATCTGGGGCCAACGTCCTGACTTTC. It yields the protein CASGLPPGWGAQSGANVLTF.

CDR3 nucleotides: TGTGCCAGCAGTCCGGGACAGGGGATTAGATACGCGTATTTT. It codes for CASSPGQGIRYAYF. The chain couples TRBV6-1 to TRBJ2-3; 10 bases agree with TRBD1. Looked up from germline, CDR1 is MNHNS and CDR2 is SASEGT. The CDR3 sequence is 14 residues long. With 5 bases clipped from V and 14 bases from J, the junction kept 13 bases outside the gene matches.

This clonotype was found a few times. The rearrangement links TRBV7-2 to TRBJ2-7; 8 positions agree with TRBD2. V was clipped by 8 bases and J by 4 bases; unmatched bases: 10. The CDR3 length is 14 residues. Germline values: CDR1 SGHTA, CDR2 FQGNSA. Here the CDR3 reads CASLVGGGRYEQYF. Written as DNA, the CDR3 is TGTGCCAGCCTAGTCGGCGGGGGGCGGTACGAGCAGTACTTC.

The chain recombines TRBV7-9 with TRBJ2-5, with 7 positions matching TRBD1. CDR3 length: 15 residues. The germline V gene has CDR1 SEHNR and CDR2 FQNEAQ (reference sequence). Trimming cost V 5 bases and J 4 bases; bases outside gene matches: 10. CDR3 residues: CASSVTTGQAETQYF. The CDR3 DNA sequence: TGTGCCAGCAGCGTAACTACTGGACAGGCAGAGACCCAGTACTTC.

This chain links TRBV6-5 with TRBJ2-7; D may be TRBD1 (6 bases). CDR1 MNHEY and CDR2 SVGAGI come from the germline V gene. V was clipped by 0 bases and J by 6 bases, with 12 bases between them. This CDR3 region has 14 residues. The CDR3 coding sequence is TGTGCCAGCAGTTACTCGCCGGACAGACGCGAGCAGTACTTC. Translation: CASSYSPDRREQYF.

The chain couples TRBV18 to TRBJ2-1; tentative D call: TRBD1 (5 bases). With 0 bases removed from V and 3 bases from J, the gap between germline ends came to 12 bases. There are 16 residues in the CDR3. Germline loops: CDR1 KGHSH, CDR2 LQKENI. The CDR3, as DNA: TGTGCCAGCTCACCACCGGAGCCAGGGCTCTACAATGAGCAGTTCTTC. This gives the protein CASSPPEPGLYNEQFF. Filled out from reference TRBV18 and TRBJ2-1, the complete variable domain reads NAGVMQNPRHLVRRRGQEARLRCSPMKGHSHVYWYRQLPEEGLKFMVYLQKENIIDESGMPKERFSAEFPKEGPSILRIQQVVRGDSAAYFCASSPPEPGLYNEQFFGPGTRLTVL.

This clonotype was counted a few times. The rearrangement uses TRBV5-1 and TRBJ1-1; D is undetermined. Germline V gene data show CDR1 as SGHRS and CDR2 as YFSETQ. This CDR3 comprises 13 residues. V lost 4 bases and J lost 4, with 11 bases in between. CDR3 DNA: TGCGCCAGCAGCATACGAGAGGGCACTGAAGCTTTCTTT. Its translation: CASSIREGTEAFF.

The chain couples TRBV14 to TRBJ2-4; the match to TRBD1 covers 8 bases. This CDR3 is 18 amino acids long. With 4 bases clipped from V and 0 bases from J, the junction kept 11 bases outside the gene matches. CDR1 SGHDN and CDR2 FVKESK come from the germline V gene. CDR3 nucleotides: TGTGCCAGCAGCCCGAGACAGGGGATTCCCCTAGCCAAAAACATTCAGTACTTC. This encodes CASSPRQGIPLAKNIQYF.

The chain carries TRBV29-1 and TRBJ2-7; possible D gene TRBD2, 5 bases. Trimming pared 4 bases from V and 3 bases from J, leaving 19 bases between. Germline V gene lookup returns CDR1 SQVTM and CDR2 ANQGSEA. The CDR3 is 15 residues long. This CDR3 reads CSVVSRGSQNYEQYF. CDR3 nucleotide sequence: TGCAGCGTTGTTTCTCGGGGTTCGCAAAACTACGAGCAGTACTTC.

The CDR3 nucleotides are TGTGCCAGCAGTTTCGACCGACGGACGGCGAACTATGGCTACACCTTC. Amino acid sequence: CASSFDRRTANYGYTF. The chain carries TRBV28 and TRBJ1-2; no firm D call. CDR1 MDHEN and CDR2 SYDVKM come from the germline V gene. Trimming removed 3 bases from V and 2 bases from J, with 16 bases in between. CDR3 length: 16 residues.

This clonotype was seen just once. The V gene is TRBV29-1, the J gene TRBJ2-5, with D perhaps being TRBD1 or TRBD2 (7 bases each). The V end was cut by 6 bases, the J end by 11 bases, with 25 bases between. Germline CDR1 is SQVTM and CDR2 is ANQGSEA. There are 14 residues in the CDR3. The CDR3: CSVTGEGNLNEQYF. CDR3 DNA: TGCAGCGTAACAGGGGAGGGGAACCTCAATGAGCAGTACTTC.

The CDR3 nucleotides read TGTGCCAGTGAGAGTAGCAATCAGCCCCAGCATTTT. This codes for CASESSNQPQHF. The gene calls are TRBV28 and TRBJ1-5; D gene unclear. Trimming took off 9 bases at V and 0 bases at J, with 6 bases between the two ends. Per germline, CDR1 MDHEN and CDR2 SYDVKM. There are 12 residues in the CDR3.

The chain carries TRBV11-2 and TRBJ2-7; D not certain. The CDR3 is 15 residues long. Trimming removed 0 bases from V and 1 base from J, with 10 bases in between. The germline V gene has CDR1 SGHAT and CDR2 FQNNGV. CDR3 DNA: TGTGCCAGCAGCTTAGATTGGGCGGTGTCCTACGAGCAGTACTTC. Protein sequence: CASSLDWAVSYEQYF. Drawing the rest from reference TRBV11-2 and TRBJ2-7, the complete variable domain is EAGVAQSPRYKIIEKRQSVAFWCNPISGHATLYWYQQILGQGPKLLIQFQNNGVVDDSQLPKDRFSAERLKGVDSTLKIQPAKLEDSAVYLCASSLDWAVSYEQYFGPGTRLTVT.

This chain uses TRBV7-7 with TRBJ2-5; no firm D call. CDR1 is SSHAT and CDR2 is FNYEAQ in the germline V gene (reference sequence). The CDR3 extends over 14 amino acids. Trimming pared 0 bases from V and 4 bases from J, leaving 9 bases between. The CDR3 DNA follows: TGTGCCAGCAGCTTAGCCGCGACCGGAGAGACCCAGTACTTC. Amino acid sequence: CASSLAATGETQYF. Complete variable domain (other parts from reference TRBV7-7 and TRBJ2-5): GAGVSQSPRYKVTKRGQDVTLRCDPISSHATLYWYQQALGQGPEFLTYFNYEAQPDKSGLPSDRFSAERPEGSISTLTIQRTEQRDSAMYRCASSLAATGETQYFGPGTRLLVL.

There are many counts of this clonotype. CDR3 in DNA: TGCAGCGGGGGGGGCACAGATACGCAGTATTTT. This translates into CSGGGTDTQYF. This chain connects TRBV29-1 to TRBJ2-3; D may be TRBD2 (6 bases). V lost 7 bases, J lost 1 base, and 6 bases lay in between. CDR3 size: 11 residues. The V gene's germline CDR1 is SQVTM and CDR2 ANQGSEA.

J is TRBJ2-1 and V is TRBV4-2, with D possibly matching TRBD1 (7 bases). Trimming left V 4 bases short and J 10 bases short, with 14 bases between. The germline CDR1 and CDR2 sequences are LGHNA and YNFKEQ. CDR3 length: 13 residues. CDR3 in amino acids: CASSPRRGAEQFF. DNA of the CDR3: TGTGCCAGCAGCCCCCGCAGGGGGGCAGAGCAGTTCTTC.

This chain links TRBV20-1 with TRBJ2-7; 13 nucleotides align to TRBD2. This CDR3 region has 14 residues. Germline V CDR1 and CDR2: DFQATT, SNEGSKA (reference sequence). V shed 6 bases and J 3 bases; nucleotides not matched to a gene: 5. CDR3 sequence (DNA): TGCAGTGCCGACGGACTAGCGGGAGTCTACGAGCAGTACTTC. Translating gives CSADGLAGVYEQYF.

This clonotype was observed a handful of times. Relative to the germline gene, one junction end is altered; a read error may explain this. This chain links TRBV20-1 with TRBJ2-5; TRBD1 matches 9 bases. CDR1 and CDR2 (germline): DFQATT, SNEGSKA (reference sequence). This CDR3 region has 16 residues. The CDR3 loop is CSARPRDRDSEESQYF. CDR3 DNA sequence: TGCAGTGCTAGACCCCGGGACAGGGATTCGGAAGAGAGCCAGTACTTC.